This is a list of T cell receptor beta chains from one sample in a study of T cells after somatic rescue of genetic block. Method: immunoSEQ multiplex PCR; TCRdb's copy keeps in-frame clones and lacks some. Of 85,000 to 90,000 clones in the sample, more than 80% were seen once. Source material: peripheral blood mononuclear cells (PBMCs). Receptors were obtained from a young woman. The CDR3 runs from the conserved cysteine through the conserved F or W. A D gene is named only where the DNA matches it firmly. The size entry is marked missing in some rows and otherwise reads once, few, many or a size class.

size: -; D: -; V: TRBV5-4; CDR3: CASSPGGRGSEKLFF
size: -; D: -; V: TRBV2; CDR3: CASSESGNVNEKLFF
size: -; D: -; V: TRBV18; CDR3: CASSPWGRNTEAFF
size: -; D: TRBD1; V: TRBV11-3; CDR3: CASSPPTGVKTEAFF
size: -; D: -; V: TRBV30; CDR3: CAWSARGNQPQHF
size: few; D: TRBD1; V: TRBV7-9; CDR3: CASSSRNRGTEAFF
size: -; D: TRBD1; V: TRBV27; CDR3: CASSLSRTGLDETQYF
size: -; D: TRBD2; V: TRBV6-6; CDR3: CASSWTSPTDTQYF
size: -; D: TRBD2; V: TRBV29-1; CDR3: CSGGLAGTDTQYF
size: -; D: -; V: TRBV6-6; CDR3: CASSYSRETQYF
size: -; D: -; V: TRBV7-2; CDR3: CASSFPLDLPGEQYF
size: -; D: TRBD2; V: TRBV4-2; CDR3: CASSQPWGGSNNNEQFF
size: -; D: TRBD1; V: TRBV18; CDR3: CASSPRPTGGETQYF
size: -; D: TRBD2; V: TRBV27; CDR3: CASSFIAGVDTGELFF
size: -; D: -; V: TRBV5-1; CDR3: CASYLAADSYNEQFF
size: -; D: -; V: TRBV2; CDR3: CASSEIQGMETEAFF
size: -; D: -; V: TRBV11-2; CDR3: CATRWPRSYGYTF
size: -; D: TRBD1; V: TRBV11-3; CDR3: CASSSKGQGRAGELFF
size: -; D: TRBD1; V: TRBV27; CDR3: CASRGQALEQYF
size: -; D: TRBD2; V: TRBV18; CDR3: CASSPPWVSGRALLQYF
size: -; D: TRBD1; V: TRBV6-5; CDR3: CASSYSGGGTGELFF
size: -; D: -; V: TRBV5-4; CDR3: CASSLGVDSNTGELFF
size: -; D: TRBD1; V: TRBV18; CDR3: CASSQITGEAINNEQFF
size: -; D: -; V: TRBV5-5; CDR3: CASSFFTGAQQFF
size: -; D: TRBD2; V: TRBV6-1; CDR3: CASSEVPASGTQYF
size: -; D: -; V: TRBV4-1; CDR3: CASSQRANQPQHF
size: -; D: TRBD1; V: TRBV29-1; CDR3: CSVEGRGQGLNPYEQYF
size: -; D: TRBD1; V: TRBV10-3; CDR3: CAISPGTGSNQPQHF
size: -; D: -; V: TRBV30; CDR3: CAWGPTPNTGELFF
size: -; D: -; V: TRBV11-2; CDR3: CASSLGPNNEQFF
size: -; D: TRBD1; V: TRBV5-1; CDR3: CASSSGGAGNTEAFF
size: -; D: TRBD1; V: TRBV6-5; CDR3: CASSYRQGATGNTIYF
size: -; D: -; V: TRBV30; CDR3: CAWIPTGVRTEAFF
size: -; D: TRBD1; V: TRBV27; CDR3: CASRPLTGKTSYEQYF
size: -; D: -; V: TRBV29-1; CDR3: CSVAQATRLNTEAFF
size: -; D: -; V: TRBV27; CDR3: CASSRNTEAFF
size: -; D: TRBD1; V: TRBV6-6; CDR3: CASTIPGQGNTEAFF
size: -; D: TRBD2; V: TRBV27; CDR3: CASSPRTSGITDTQYF
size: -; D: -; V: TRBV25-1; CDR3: CASSGRLISGNTIYF
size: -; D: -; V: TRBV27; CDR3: CASREGLVTEAFF
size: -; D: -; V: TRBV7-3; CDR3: CASSLNPQGSEAFF
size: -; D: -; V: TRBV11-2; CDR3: CASSRGTGSSYNEQFF
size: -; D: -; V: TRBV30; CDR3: CAWSVRRGAGQPQHF
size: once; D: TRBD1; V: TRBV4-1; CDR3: CASGVKGQGFHEQYF
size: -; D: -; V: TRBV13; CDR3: CASSLRQVGQPQHF